This T cell receptor beta chain was retrieved from a study of cytomegalovirus exposure and HLA in healthy donors. Study-level information: The 90 to 150 validation repertoires matched the 650 to 850 first-cohort repertoires in platform, a later analysis reported.

Sequencing used immunoSEQ multiplex PCR; TCRdb keeps in-frame clones, though not all of them. The table has roughly 300,000 clones, more than 80% seen once; the top ten hold more than 0.8%. Unmatched junction bases numbered 13, after V lost 2 bases and J lost 7 bases. Germline loops: CDR1 MNHEY, CDR2 SMNVEV (reference sequence). The CDR3 sequence is 16 residues long. The donors were members of the roughly 120-subject validation cohort (separate from the approximately 730-subject first cohort). Study findings and constraints: Subsequent analysis found a tendency for first-cohort TCR clusters to co-occur within the 95 to 150 validation repertoires. More than 150 TCR beta chains were listed as cytomegalovirus-associated.

Remarks on this clone: Its antigen is unidentified.

The clonotype comes from a woman aged 18 to 35 in good health and CMV-seronegative. The gene calls are TRBV27 and TRBJ1-2; 7 positions agree with TRBD1. The source material was PBMCs. CDR3 loop: CASSLNPGDSGRGYTF. The DNA of the CDR3 is TGTGCCAGCAGTTTAAATCCGGGGGACAGCGGGCGTGGCTACACCTTC.